This TCR beta chain was observed in a study of shared clonotypes between healthy human individuals. Every subset's genomic DNA went evenly onto several immunoSEQ plates. The replicate PCRs on unsorted PBMC were given approximately 300 ng DNA, which is around 31,000 T cell genomes. Clones were sequenced by immunoSEQ multiplex PCR, and TCRdb holds only the in-frame ones, with some missing. The sample comprises around 500,000 clones, around 73% of which are singletons, and around 13% rests with the top ten. Study observations and caveats: An anticipated effect of sequencing depth on clonotype sharing among donors was recognized.

As regards this clone: What it binds is unknown. This could be a read error, since a much larger clone is one nucleotide away. Other DNA sequences in this sample translate to the same CDR3.

Sequenced: PBMCs. This TCR was sampled from a woman between 35 and 50 years old in good health. Some clones in this sample may be carry-over from other donors' samples.

The CDR3 DNA is TGTGCCAGCCGGGGGGCCACTGAAGCTTTCTTT. Its protein product is CASRGATEAFF. The V call is TRBV28, the J call TRBJ1-1, with D possibly matching TRBD1 (6 bases). The CDR3 spans 11 residues. V was pared by 8 bases and J by 4 bases, with 8 bases between. In germline, CDR1 is MDHEN, CDR2 SYDVKM.